This T cell receptor (beta chain) originates from a study of CD8 T cells in ankylosing spondylitis. Study results and limitations: Significant enrichment of disease-linked clones was reported in matched ankylosing spondylitis synovial fluid. Seemingly characteristic of ankylosing spondylitis blood was a TCR beta motif consisting of 7 or 8 highly homologous variants. A subset of motif variants has previously been described in the synovial fluid and blood of reactive arthritis. Disease-linked clones had a CD8+ phenotype and relatively low frequency in peripheral blood.

A remark on this clonotype: Antigen: not known.

The authors made TCR beta libraries by quantitative 5'-RACE with molecular barcodes. Using its own MiXCR run on the 5' RACE reads, TCRdb lists one record per CDR3 protein. The sample has roughly 400,000 distinct CDR3 sequences; around 22% are singletons. This CDR3 contains 14 residues. Trimming cost V 5 bases and J 0 bases, with 11 bases left between them. CDR1 and CDR2 (germline): SQVTM, ANQGSEA. Sequences were obtained from blood, either unsorted or a sorted T cell fraction (not recorded which). The clonotype was recovered from a male donor with ankylosing spondylitis. V is TRBV29-1 and J is TRBJ2-1; D gene uncertain. Here the CDR3 reads CSVPWAGSYNEQFF. The DNA of the CDR3 is TGCAGCGTTCCTTGGGCAGGCTCCTACAATGAGCAGTTCTTC.